The clone carrying this TCR beta chain has a count of ten or more. Antigen unknown. This specimen belongs to a study of CD8 T cells in ankylosing spondylitis. Germline V gene data show CDR1 as SQVTM and CDR2 as ANQGSEA. V gave up 7 bases and J gave up 4 bases, with 14 bases separating them. CDR3 length: 13 residues. Construction of TCR beta libraries was performed using quantitative 5'-RACE with molecular barcodes. TCRdb reanalysed the 5' RACE reads using MiXCR and keeps one entry per CDR3 protein. The sample shows 25,000 to 35,000 distinct CDR3 sequences, approximately 7.1% of them seen only once. Study outcomes and limitations: Clones tied to disease were said to be significantly enriched in matched ankylosing spondylitis synovial fluid.

The rearrangement joins TRBV29-1 to TRBJ2-1; D is perhaps TRBD1 (5 bases). Sequenced: blood, either unsorted or a sorted T cell fraction (not recorded which). The sequence was collected from a male donor with ankylosing spondylitis or in good health (not recorded which). This CDR3 reads CSAQGILYNEQFF. CDR3 in DNA: TGCAGCGCCCAGGGAATTTTATACAATGAGCAGTTCTTC.